This T cell receptor (beta chain) was observed in a study of T cell responses to AZD1222 COVID-19 vaccine. Overall study results and limits: Only five or six people who got AZD1222 tested seropositive at baseline.

Using immunoSEQ multiplex PCR, the repertoire was profiled, and TCRdb retains in-frame clones only, with some absent. The repertoire consists of about 150,000 clones, with roughly 84% occurring once and the leading ten covering about 4.8%. V lost 4 bases and J lost 0, with 3 bases in between. The CDR3 consists of 12 residues. The germline V gene has CDR1 LNHDA and CDR2 SQIVND (reference sequence). This clone was counted only a few times. The antigen is unknown. The sequenced sample was peripheral blood, obtained 28 days after the second AZD1222 dose. The sequence came from an adult who received the AZD1222 COVID-19 vaccine. V usage is TRBV19 and J usage is TRBJ1-1; D is undetermined. The CDR3 DNA reads TGTGCCAGTAGTAATCTGAACACTGAAGCTTTCTTT. Its translation: CASSNLNTEAFF. The full variable domain, completed using reference TRBV19 and TRBJ1-1, is DGGITQSPKYLFRKEGQNVTLSCEQNLNHDAMYWYRQDPGQGLRLIYYSQIVNDFQKGDIAEGYSVSREKKESFPLTVTSAQKNPTAFYLCASSNLNTEAFFGQGTRLTVV.